Sequencing of this TCR beta chain was carried out in a study of blood T cells in healthy people across ages (dated by TCRdb to the mid-2010s). About the full investigation: Template switching captured roughly one uniquely barcoded TCR beta cDNA molecule per two T cells in model experiments. Using deep sequencing normalized with unique cDNA molecular identifiers, the study measured how TCR beta repertoire diversity changes with age. Four age groups were formed from the donors: young (average 16 years), middle-aged (approximately 40), aged (roughly 56) and long-lived (less than 85). To avoid experimental bias, donors of different ages were randomly spread across the sequencing lanes. For two donors (one aged 18 to 29 and one aged 80 or older), the study analyzed two additional independent replicas of 1 million unique cDNA reads from the same blood draw. General findings and caveats noted by the study authors: The percentage of naive T cells measured by flow cytometry correlated strongly with observed TCR beta diversity. As age increased, observed TCR beta diversity per million T cells dropped in a roughly linear way, and a significant reduction was already evident by age 40. Because the CMV infection status of the donors was unknown, age-related changes in expanded clonotypes may potentially have been confounded. Compared with the aged group, the long-lived group had more naive CD4+ T cells, fewer expanded clones and increased TCR diversity, a pattern suggesting age selection. Conclusive comparison of naive and antigen-experienced compartments was prevented by the profiling of bulk unsorted PBMCs. Estimates of total diversity based on one million sequenced T cells were regarded as lower bounds and as underestimates.

Libraries were built with 5' RACE. TCRdb lists the instrument as Illumina HiSeq 2500. A second PCR of about 7 to 12 cycles was performed with a sample-barcoded 5' primer and a J-beta primer mix. Each TCR beta cDNA molecule received a unique molecular identifier from a template-switch 5' adaptor carrying 12 random nucleotides. Each sample yielded at least 2.5 million CDR3-containing paired-end reads. The Mint cDNA synthesis kit, primed by a TRBC-specific oligonucleotide, was used to synthesize first-strand cDNA from all RNA. After uracil-DNA glycosylase treatment, a first 18-cycle PCR used universal primers M1SS and BC2_uni_R on all cDNA. The authors' analysis ran thus. For normalization, 1 million high-quality reads, each with a distinct molecular identifier, were randomly selected from each sample. Instead of being binned into consensus sequences, reads with shared molecular identifiers were discarded. MiTCR, run with a Q25 quality threshold and the strictest error-elimination algorithm, handled CDR3 identification, clonotype clustering and error correction. A nonparametric unseen species model with Euler transformation was used to estimate a lower bound on total TCR beta diversity. TCRdb redid the processing of the public reads, applying fastp at Q25 and MiXCR, and retained in-frame beta chains. Every CDR3 protein is listed once, alongside the most common genes and DNA of its rows. These V and J calls rely on TCRdb rather than the paper's analysis. For this sample the table gives approximately 1.5 million distinct CDR3 sequences, of which approximately 39% were detected only once. The top ten constitute over 3.5% of the sample.

Based on the germline V gene, the CDR1 and CDR2 sequences are SGHDN and FVKESK. CDR3 length: 16 amino acids, cysteine to phenylalanine. Only the CDR3 DNA is retained, 48 bases long and in frame from the first base. V is shortened by 0 bases, J by 4 bases, and the region joining them spans 13 bases. A remark on this clonotype: Its antigen remains undetermined. The sample holds no much larger clone one base away, and base qualities are not on file.

Donors were a few dozen systemically healthy Caucasian individuals from Russia aged roughly 6 to 90 years. Each donor gave approximately 9.3 milliliters of peripheral blood, collected into EDTA-treated Vacutainer tubes. Ficoll-Paque density-gradient centrifugation was used to isolate PBMCs, with at least 6.5 million per sample. Total RNA, at least 5 micrograms per sample, was extracted from PBMCs with Trizol reagent. For every donor, flow cytometry on a PBMC aliquot measured the percentage of naive CD45RAhigh/CD27high T cells. The chain was built from TRBV14 and TRBJ2-1, and the D gene may be TRBD2, 5 bases matching. Sequencing was performed on blood. This TCR came from a woman aged 18-29 years in good health. CDR3 sequence: CASSQDWGVLYNEQFF. In nucleotides, the sequence is TGTGCCAGCAGCCAAGACTGGGGAGTCCTTTACAATGAGCAGTTCTTC.